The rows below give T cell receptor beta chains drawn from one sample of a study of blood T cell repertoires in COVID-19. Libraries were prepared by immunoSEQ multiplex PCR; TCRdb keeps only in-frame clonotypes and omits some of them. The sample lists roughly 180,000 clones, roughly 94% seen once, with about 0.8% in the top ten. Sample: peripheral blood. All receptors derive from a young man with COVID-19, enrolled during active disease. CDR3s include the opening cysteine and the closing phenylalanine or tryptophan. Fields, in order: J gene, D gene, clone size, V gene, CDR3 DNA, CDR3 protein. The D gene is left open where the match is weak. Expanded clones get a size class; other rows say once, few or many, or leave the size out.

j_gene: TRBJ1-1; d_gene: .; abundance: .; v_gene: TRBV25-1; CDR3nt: TGTGCCAGCAGTCCCCAGGGAGGGAACACTGAAGCTTTCTTT; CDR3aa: CASSPQGGNTEAFF
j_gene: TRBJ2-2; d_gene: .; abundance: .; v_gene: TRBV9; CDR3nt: TGTGCCAGCAGCGTAGCAGGGACCGGGGAGCTGTTTTTT; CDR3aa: CASSVAGTGELFF
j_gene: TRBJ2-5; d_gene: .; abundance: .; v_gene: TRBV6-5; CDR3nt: TGTGCCAGCAGGCCCGGAGGTTCTCCCGGAGAGACCCAGTACTTC; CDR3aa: CASRPGGSPGETQYF
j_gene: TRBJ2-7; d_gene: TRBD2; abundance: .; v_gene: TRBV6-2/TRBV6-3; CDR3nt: TGTGCCAGCAGTTTAGCGGGGGACTCCTACGAGCAGTACTTC; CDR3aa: CASSLAGDSYEQYF
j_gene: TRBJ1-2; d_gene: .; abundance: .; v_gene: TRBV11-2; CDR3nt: TGTGCCAGCAGCTTTTCCACGACAGGCGTCTATGGCTACACCTTC; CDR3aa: CASSFSTTGVYGYTF
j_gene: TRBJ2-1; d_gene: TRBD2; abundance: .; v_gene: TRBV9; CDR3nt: TGTGCCAGCAGCGCAAGAACCGGGACTAGCGGATTCAATGAGCAGTTCTTC; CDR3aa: CASSARTGTSGFNEQFF
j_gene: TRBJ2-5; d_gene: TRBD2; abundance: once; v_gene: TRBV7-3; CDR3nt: TGTGCCAGCAGCTTAGTGGGGACTAGCGGGGGGTTGGGCTCACAAGAGACCCAGTACTTC; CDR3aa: CASSLVGTSGGLGSQETQYF
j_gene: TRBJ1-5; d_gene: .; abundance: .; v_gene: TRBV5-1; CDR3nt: TGCGCCAGCAGCTTGGGTGAGGCACATAGCAATCAGCCCCAGCATTTT; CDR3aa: CASSLGEAHSNQPQHF
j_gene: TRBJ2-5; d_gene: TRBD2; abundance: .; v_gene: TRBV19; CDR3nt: TGTGCCAGTAGTAACCTGGCCGGGGGGGAGACCCAGTACTTC; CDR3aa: CASSNLAGGETQYF
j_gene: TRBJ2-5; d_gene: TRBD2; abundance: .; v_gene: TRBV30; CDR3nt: TGTGCCTGGACCGGGACTAGAGAGACCCAGTACTTC; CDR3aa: CAWTGTRETQYF
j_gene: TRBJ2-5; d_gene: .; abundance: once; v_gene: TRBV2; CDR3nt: TGTGCCTGTCCAAAATTGGGGCAGCAAGAGACCCAGTACTTC; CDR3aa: CACPKLGQQETQYF
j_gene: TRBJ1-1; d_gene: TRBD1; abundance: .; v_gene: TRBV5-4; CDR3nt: TGTGCCAGCAGCTCCAGGGGGAGCACTGAAGCTTTCTTT; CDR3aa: CASSSRGSTEAFF
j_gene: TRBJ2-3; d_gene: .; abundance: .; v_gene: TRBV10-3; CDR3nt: TGTGCCATCAGACCGGGAGCCAGGGAGCCAGATACGCAGTATTTT; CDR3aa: CAIRPGAREPDTQYF
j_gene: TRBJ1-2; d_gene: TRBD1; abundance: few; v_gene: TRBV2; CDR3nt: TGTGCCAGCAGCAATGGACAGGGGGCAAGCTATGGCTACACCTTC; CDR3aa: CASSNGQGASYGYTF
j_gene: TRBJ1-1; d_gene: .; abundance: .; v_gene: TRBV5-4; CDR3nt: TGTGCCAGCAGCTTGTCCGGGAGGAACACTGAAGCTTTCTTT; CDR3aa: CASSLSGRNTEAFF
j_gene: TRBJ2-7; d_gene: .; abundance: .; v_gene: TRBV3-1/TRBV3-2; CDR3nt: TGTGCCAGCAGCCCTGGAAACAGGAGATATTTCTACGAGCAGTACTTC; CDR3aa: CASSPGNRRYFYEQYF
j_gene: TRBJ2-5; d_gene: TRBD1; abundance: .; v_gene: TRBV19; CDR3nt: TGTGCCAGTAGTATTAGAGGGGGCGGAGAGACCCAGTACTTC; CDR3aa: CASSIRGGGETQYF
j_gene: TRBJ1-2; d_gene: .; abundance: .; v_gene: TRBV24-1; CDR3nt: TGTGCCACCAGTGATTCCCACAGGGAATTTGGCTACACCTTC; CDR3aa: CATSDSHREFGYTF
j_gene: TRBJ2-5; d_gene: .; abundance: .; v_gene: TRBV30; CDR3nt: TGTGCCTGGAGTGTACATGGAGAGACCCAGTACTTC; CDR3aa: CAWSVHGETQYF
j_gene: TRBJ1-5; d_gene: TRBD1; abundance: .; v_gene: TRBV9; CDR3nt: TGTGCCAGCAGCGTAGGAGCGGGAAGACAGGGGGAGGATCAGCCCCAGCATTTT; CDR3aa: CASSVGAGRQGEDQPQHF
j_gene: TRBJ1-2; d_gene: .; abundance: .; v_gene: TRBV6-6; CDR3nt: TGTGCCAGCAGTCCCACCCCGGGGGGGCAGACTAACTATGGCTACACCTTC; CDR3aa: CASSPTPGGQTNYGYTF
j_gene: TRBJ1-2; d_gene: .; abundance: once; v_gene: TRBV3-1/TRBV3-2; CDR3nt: TGTGCCAGCAGCCAAGCCGTACAGGGATATGGCTACACCTTC; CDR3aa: CASSQAVQGYGYTF
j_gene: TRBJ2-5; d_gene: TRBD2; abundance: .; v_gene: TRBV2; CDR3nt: TGTGCCAGCAGTGGTGGATTGTTAGCGGGGTCCGGAGAGACCCAGTACTTC; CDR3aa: CASSGGLLAGSGETQYF
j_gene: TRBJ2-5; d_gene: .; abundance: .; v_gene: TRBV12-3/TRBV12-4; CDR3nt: TGTGCCAGCAGTTCTGGTCGGGGGACCCAGTACTTC; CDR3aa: CASSSGRGTQYF
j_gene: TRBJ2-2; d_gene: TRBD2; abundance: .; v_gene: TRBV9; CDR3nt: TGTGCCAGCAGCGCCAATCCTAGCGGGGGAAACACCGGGGAGCTGTTTTTT; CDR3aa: CASSANPSGGNTGELFF
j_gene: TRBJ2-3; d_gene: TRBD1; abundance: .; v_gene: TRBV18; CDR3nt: TGTGCCAGCTCACCCCTCCTCCCCGGGACAGGGGACGGCACAGATACGCAGTATTTT; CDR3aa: CASSPLLPGTGDGTDTQYF
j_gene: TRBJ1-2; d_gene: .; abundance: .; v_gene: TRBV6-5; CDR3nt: TGTGCCAGCAGTAGCGATGACAGCTTTAACTATGGCTACACCTTC; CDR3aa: CASSSDDSFNYGYTF
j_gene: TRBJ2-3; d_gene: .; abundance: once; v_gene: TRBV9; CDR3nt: TGTGCCAGCAGCGTAGCTATGGTAGTGACAGATACGCAGTATTTT; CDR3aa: CASSVAMVVTDTQYF
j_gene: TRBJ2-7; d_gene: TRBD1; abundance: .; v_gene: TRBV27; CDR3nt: TGTGCCAGCAGTTTAACCGGACAGGCCTACGAGCAGTACTTC; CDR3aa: CASSLTGQAYEQYF
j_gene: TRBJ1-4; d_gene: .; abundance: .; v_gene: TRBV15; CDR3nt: TGTGCCACCAGCAGGGACATCTCAACTAATGAAAAACTGTTTTTT; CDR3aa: CATSRDISTNEKLFF
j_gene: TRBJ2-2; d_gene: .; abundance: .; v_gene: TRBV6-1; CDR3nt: TGTGCCAGCAGTGAAGTTGGAGGTTCGGACGGGGAGCTGTTTTTT; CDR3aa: CASSEVGGSDGELFF
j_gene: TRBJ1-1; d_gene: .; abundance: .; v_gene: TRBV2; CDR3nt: TGTGCCAGCAATCCCGGACTGACGAACACTGAAGCTTTCTTT; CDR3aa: CASNPGLTNTEAFF
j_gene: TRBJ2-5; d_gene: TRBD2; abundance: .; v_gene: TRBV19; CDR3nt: TGTGCCAGCCGCCTGGGCGGGGGGTCAGGGACCCAGTACTTC; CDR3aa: CASRLGGGSGTQYF
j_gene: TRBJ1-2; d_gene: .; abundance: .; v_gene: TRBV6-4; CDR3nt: TGTGCCAGCAGCCCAAGTTTTCAGGGTGGCTACACCTTC; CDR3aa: CASSPSFQGGYTF
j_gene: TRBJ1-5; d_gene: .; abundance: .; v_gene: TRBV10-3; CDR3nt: TGTGCCATCAGTGAGTTCGGGACACCGCTTAGCAATCAGCCCCAGCATTTT; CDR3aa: CAISEFGTPLSNQPQHF
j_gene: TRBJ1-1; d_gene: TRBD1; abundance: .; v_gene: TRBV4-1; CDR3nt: TGCGCCAGCAGCCGGTCCGGGACAGGGGGAGTCGGAACTGAAGCTTTCTTT; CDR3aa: CASSRSGTGGVGTEAFF
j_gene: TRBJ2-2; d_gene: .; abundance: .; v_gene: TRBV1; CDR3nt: TGCACCAGCAGCAGAGATGGGACAGGGAACACCGGGGAGCTGTTTTTT; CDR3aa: CTSSRDGTGNTGELFF
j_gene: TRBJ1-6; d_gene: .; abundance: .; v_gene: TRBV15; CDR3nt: TGTGCCACCAGCACAGGCCTTTATTCACCCCTCCACTTT; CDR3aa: CATSTGLYSPLHF
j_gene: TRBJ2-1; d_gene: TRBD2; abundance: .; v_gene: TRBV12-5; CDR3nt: TGTGCTAGTGGCGGGACTAGCGGAAACAATGAGCAGTTCTTC; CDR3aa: CASGGTSGNNEQFF
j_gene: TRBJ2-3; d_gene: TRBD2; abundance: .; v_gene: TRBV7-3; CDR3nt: TGTGCCAGCAGCCCGGGACTAGCGGGGGGGACGCAGTATTTT; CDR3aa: CASSPGLAGGTQYF
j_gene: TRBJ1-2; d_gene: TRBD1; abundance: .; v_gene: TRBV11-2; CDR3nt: TGTGCCAGCGGGGGAAACAGGGGATCTTTGCGTGGCTACACCTTC; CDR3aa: CASGGNRGSLRGYTF